The 10 T cell receptor beta chains presented below share a single source sample, sequenced in a study of T cells in Graves' hyperthyroidism and ophthalmopathy. Amplification yielded TCR beta CDR3 regions, with RNA transcripts as the source. A set of HTBI primers served as the primers for a first-round RT-PCR of the TCR CDR3. TCRdb processed the multiplex PCR reads anew with MiXCR; each CDR3 protein has one entry. This sample yields roughly 700,000 distinct CDR3 sequences, of which approximately 14% are seen a single time; roughly 10% belongs to the top ten. The sample taken for sequencing was blood. Receptors were obtained from a woman between 18 and 29 years old with Graves' hyperthyroidism.

This clonotype showed up many times. V usage is TRBV29-1 and J usage is TRBJ1-1, with D unresolved. Trimming pared 7 bases from V and 0 bases from J, leaving 15 bases between. CDR3 length: 14 amino acids. From germline, CDR1 is SQVTM and CDR2 ANQGSEA. CDR3 sequence (DNA): TGCAGCGCCCTACCGACATGGATGAACACTGAAGCTTTCTTT. It translates to CSALPTWMNTEAFF.

This clonotype was counted many times. This CDR3 is CASSLGGGAPNTQYF. The CDR3 region has the DNA TGTGCCAGCAGCTTAGGCGGGGGCGCCCCAAACACGCAGTATTTT. The V call is TRBV7-2, the J call TRBJ2-3; D is possibly TRBD2 (7 bases). V lost 1 base and J lost 9, with 17 bases in between. This CDR3 spans 15 amino acids. Germline CDR1 and CDR2: SGHTA and FQGNSA.

This chain uses TRBV4-2 with TRBJ2-2, with 9 bases matching TRBD2. The V gene's germline CDR1 is LGHNA and CDR2 YNFKEQ. The CDR3 contains 17 residues. The V gene end was trimmed by 1 base and the J gene end by 4 bases; junction bases not matched to a gene: 7. CDR3 sequence reads: CASSQGSTSGLTGELFF. For the CDR3, the DNA is TGTGCCAGCAGCCAAGGCTCAACTAGCGGGCTCACCGGGGAGCTGTTTTTT.

The chain employs TRBV7-2 and TRBJ2-1; 7 nucleotides line up with TRBD2. V trimming: 8 bases; J trimming: 7 bases; junction bases outside the gene matches: 2. Looked up from germline, CDR1 is SGHTA and CDR2 is FQGNSA. The CDR3 length is 11 residues. The CDR3 DNA follows: TGTGCCAGCGGGGGGGTGAATGAGCAGTTCTTC. Translation: CASGGVNEQFF.

About this clonotype: The junction differs from germline at one of its ends, possibly a read error. The chain couples TRBV24-1 to TRBJ2-7; no clear D gene. The CDR3 has 17 amino acids. CDR1 is KGHDR and CDR2 is SFDVKD in the germline V gene. The CDR3 DNA sequence: TGTGCCACCATTGATCTGGGGTGGACCCCGGCATCATACGAGCAGTACTTC. Protein sequence: CATIDLGWTPASYEQYF.

The CDR3 loop reads CASSRGAYNEQFF. The CDR3, as DNA: TGTGCCAGCAGTCGCGGAGCCTACAATGAGCAGTTCTTC. This chain connects TRBV27 to TRBJ2-1; no clear D gene. The germline V gene has CDR1 MNHEY and CDR2 SMNVEV (reference sequence). V was clipped by 5 bases and J by 2 bases, with 7 bases between them. This CDR3 comprises 13 residues.

A few counts support this clonotype. The chain couples TRBV4-1 to TRBJ1-6; D ambiguous. The CDR3 has 14 amino acids. Germline V gene sequence: CDR1 MGHRA, CDR2 YSYEKL. Trimming removed 4 bases at V and 7 bases at J, with 11 bases between. In DNA, the CDR3 is TGCGCCAGCAGCCCCCTAGGCGGGAATTCACCCCTCCACTTT. It codes for CASSPLGGNSPLHF.

This clonotype was recorded at least ten times. The rearrangement uses TRBV20-1 and TRBJ2-5; 9 positions match TRBD2. Trimming took 6 bases from V and 4 from J; bases not matched to a gene: 6. The CDR3 runs to 13 residues. Germline CDR1 DFQATT, CDR2 SNEGSKA (reference sequence). CDR3 amino acids: CSALTSGAETQYF. CDR3 in DNA: TGCAGTGCGCTGACTAGCGGAGCAGAGACCCAGTACTTC.

This clonotype has ten or more counts. The CDR3 here is CASSSIASSKSTDTQYF. DNA for the CDR3: TGTGCCAGCAGCAGTATTGCTTCAAGCAAAAGCACAGATACGCAGTATTTT. This sequence joins TRBV27 and TRBJ2-3; D gene uncertain. The germline V gene has CDR1 MNHEY and CDR2 SMNVEV (reference sequence). The CDR3 runs 17 residues. Trimming pared 6 bases from V and 0 bases from J, leaving 19 bases between.

There are many counts of this clonotype. This chain joins TRBV6-2 or TRBV6-3 and TRBJ1-2, with D perhaps TRBD1 (6 bases). The germline CDR1 and CDR2 sequences are MNHEY and SVGEGT. CDR3 length: 13 amino acids. Trimming left V 3 bases short and J 4 bases short, with 9 bases between. As DNA, the CDR3 is TGTGCCAGCAGTTATGGACAGTCCTATGGCTACACCTTC. It is translated as CASSYGQSYGYTF.